This record concerns one TCR beta chain sequence. The table came from immunoSEQ multiplex PCR; TCRdb's copy has only in-frame clones and leaves some out. The table includes approximately 100,000 clones, 80% to 95% detected once. The entry originates in a study of T cell changes during pregnancy in multiple sclerosis. Trimming removed 4 bases from V and 0 bases from J; junction bases left unmatched: 12. The CDR3 totals 18 residues. Germline CDR1 SGHNT, CDR2 YYREEE (reference sequence). This sample comprised peripheral blood, obtained after pregnancy. The clonotype was recovered from a female donor with multiple sclerosis, enrolled in a pregnancy study. The chain carries TRBV5-4 and TRBJ2-2; 7 nucleotides line up with TRBD1. CDR3 in amino acids: CASSPTNRGIANTGELFF. CDR3 coding DNA: TGTGCCAGCAGCCCCACAAACAGGGGAATCGCGAACACCGGGGAGCTGTTTTTT.